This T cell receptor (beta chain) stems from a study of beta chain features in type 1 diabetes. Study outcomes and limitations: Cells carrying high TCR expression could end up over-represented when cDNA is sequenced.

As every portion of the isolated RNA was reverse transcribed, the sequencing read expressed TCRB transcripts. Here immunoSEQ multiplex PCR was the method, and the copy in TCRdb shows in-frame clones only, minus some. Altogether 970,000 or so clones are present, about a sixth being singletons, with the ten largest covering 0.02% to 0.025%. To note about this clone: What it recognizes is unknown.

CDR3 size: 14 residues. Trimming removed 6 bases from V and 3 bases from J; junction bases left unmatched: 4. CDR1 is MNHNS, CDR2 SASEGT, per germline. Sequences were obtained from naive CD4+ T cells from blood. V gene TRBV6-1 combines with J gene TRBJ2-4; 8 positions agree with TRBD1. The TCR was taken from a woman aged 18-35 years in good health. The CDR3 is CASRATGGKNIQYF. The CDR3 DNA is TGTGCCAGCAGGGCTACAGGGGGCAAAAACATTCAGTACTTC.